This T cell receptor (beta chain) was observed in a study of blood T cell repertoires in COVID-19. As for the study in general: Specimens from acute and convalescent COVID-19 originated in the United States, Italy and Spain. T cells, B-cell-depleted T cells, or PBMCs supplied cDNA or gDNA.

During active infection, Seattle patients enrolled and were then monitored through disease. Germline values: CDR1 SGHVS, CDR2 FQNEAQ. The V end lost 4 bases, the J end lost 0 bases, and 16 bases lay between the germline ends. CDR3 length equals 16 residues. In the original analysis: Quantification of nucleated cells was approximated via reference gene primer amplification. The method was immunoSEQ multiplex PCR; TCRdb's version includes in-frame clones alone and lacks a portion of them. V, J and clone size derive from that table, while D and trimming were established from the DNA sequence. The data hold 250,000 or so clones, with 90% observed a single time.

The sequence came from a woman aged 55 to 70 with COVID-19, enrolled during active disease. Sequenced sample: peripheral blood. The genes are TRBV7-8 and TRBJ2-7; a possible D gene is TRBD2 (6 bases). The chain's CDR3 is CASSSKTGGLSYEQYF. CDR3 DNA sequence: TGTGCCAGCAGCTCGAAAACCGGGGGACTCTCCTACGAGCAGTACTTC.